These 6 T cell receptor beta chains came from one sample sequenced in a study of blood T cell repertoires in COVID-19. Generated by immunoSEQ multiplex PCR, the TCRdb table keeps only in-frame clones and is missing some. The table has some 90,000 clones, approximately 79% seen once. The specimen sequenced was peripheral blood. The receptors here all came from a man between 65 and 80 years old with active or convalescent COVID-19.

The chain has TRBV6-1 and TRBJ1-5; TRBD1 is a possible D gene (5 bases). The CDR3 has 16 amino acids. V was pared by 3 bases and J by 4 bases, with 16 bases between. Looked up from germline, CDR1 is MNHNS and CDR2 is SASEGT. This CDR3 reads CASSEVAGLLNQPQHF. The CDR3 coding sequence is TGTGCCAGCAGTGAGGTCGCAGGGCTTCTAAATCAGCCCCAGCATTTT.

V gene TRBV6-5 combines with J gene TRBJ2-7; weak D call: TRBD1 (5 bases). Germline assignment: CDR1 MNHEY and CDR2 SVGAGI. Between the trimmed V and J ends, which lost 11 bases and 2 bases, there was a span of 10 bases. The CDR3 loop spans 11 amino acids. CDR3 protein: CAVQGTYEQYF. Written as DNA, the CDR3 is TGTGCCGTGCAGGGTACCTACGAGCAGTACTTC.

The chain couples TRBV19 to TRBJ1-5, with D maybe TRBD1 (6 bases). Trimming stripped 7 bases from V and 3 bases from J, with 16 bases between. The CDR3 extends over 15 amino acids. Germline values: CDR1 LNHDA, CDR2 SQIVND (reference sequence). DNA of the CDR3: TGTGCCAGTACCCCCCCGGACAGTCTCAATCAGCCCCAGCATTTT. Translating it yields CASTPPDSLNQPQHF.

This rearrangement joins TRBV5-4 to TRBJ2-2; a weak D match, TRBD2 (5 bases). Germline V gene data show CDR1 as SGHNT and CDR2 as YYREEE (reference sequence). This CDR3 comprises 13 residues. The V and J ends lost 2 bases and 7 bases respectively, with 9 bases between them. The CDR3 here is CASSFRAGGELFF. In DNA form, the CDR3 reads TGTGCCAGCAGCTTCCGGGCGGGCGGGGAGCTGTTTTTT.

The chain couples TRBV14 to TRBJ2-3; a weak D match, TRBD1 (5 bases). Deletions cut 0 bases from V and 1 base from J, with 14 bases between. This CDR3 is built from 17 residues. Germline loops: CDR1 SGHDN, CDR2 FVKESK. CDR3: CASSQDWGLVRTDTQYF. The CDR3 region has the DNA TGTGCCAGCAGCCAAGATTGGGGCTTAGTCCGCACAGATACGCAGTATTTT.

The chain is built from TRBV14 and TRBJ2-7; 10 positions match TRBD2. Trimming at V came to 0 bases and at J to 2 bases, leaving 4 bases not matched to a gene. Germline CDR1 reads SGHDN; CDR2 reads FVKESK. CDR3 size: 16 residues. This CDR3 reads CASSQDKRGGAYEQYF. The DNA of the CDR3 is TGTGCCAGCAGCCAAGATAAGCGGGGGGGCGCCTACGAGCAGTACTTC. The full variable domain, in which reference TRBV14 and TRBJ2-7 provide the parts outside the CDR3, is EAGVTQFPSHSVIEKGQTVTLRCDPISGHDNLYWYRRVMGKEIKFLLHFVKESKQDESGMPNNRFLAERTGGTYSTLKVQPAELEDSGVYFCASSQDKRGGAYEQYFGPGTRLTVT.